Listed below are T cell receptor beta chains from one sample, sequenced in a study of OX40 agonist ivuxolimab in advanced cancers. Sequenced by immunoSEQ multiplex PCR; TCRdb stores in-frame clones only, minus some. The sample carries fewer than 95,000 clones, roughly 80% recorded once. The material sequenced was CD4+ or CD8+ T cells sorted from blood, taken in a trial of the OX40 agonist ivuxolimab. The receptors shown here come from an adult with an advanced solid tumor such as melanoma, head and neck, liver or kidney cancer. CDR3s include the opening cysteine and the closing phenylalanine or tryptophan. Each record gives: J gene, D gene, clone size, V gene, CDR3 protein, CDR3 DNA. D genes are given only for firm matches. For some rows the clone size is stated as once, few or many, or as a class when expanded; others skip it.

TRBJ2-2 | TRBD2 | . | TRBV30 | CAFPDRDYDTGELFF | TGTGCCTTCCCAGACCGGGACTACGACACCGGGGAGCTGTTTTTT
TRBJ1-3 | . | . | TRBV5-5 | CASSLEGGNTIYF | TGTGCCAGCAGCTTGGAGGGGGGAAACACCATATATTTT
TRBJ1-1 | . | once | TRBV7-8 | CASTKAQGFTEAFF | TGTGCCAGTACTAAAGCCCAGGGTTTCACTGAAGCTTTCTTT
TRBJ1-4 | . | . | TRBV5-1 | CASSSTAGTNEKLFF | TGCGCAAGCAGCTCCACAGCGGGCACTAATGAAAAACTGTTTTTT
TRBJ2-5 | . | . | TRBV6-1 | CASRNPTANQETQYF | TGTGCCAGCAGAAACCCGACAGCGAACCAAGAGACCCAGTACTTC
TRBJ2-1 | . | . | TRBV7-2 | CASSLDWTNEQFF | TGTGCCAGCAGCTTAGACTGGACCAATGAGCAGTTCTTC
TRBJ1-5 | . | . | TRBV7-6 | CASSLQPGSNQPQHF | TGTGCCAGCAGCTTGCAGCCTGGGAGCAATCAGCCCCAGCATTTT
TRBJ2-3 | . | . | TRBV28 | CASSPTLSTDTQYF | TGTGCCAGCAGCCCCACCCTGAGCACAGATACGCAGTATTTT
TRBJ1-1 | . | few | TRBV14 | CASSQLRTPLNTEAFF | TGTGCCAGCAGCCAACTTCGGACACCGCTTAACACTGAAGCTTTCTTT
TRBJ2-3 | . | once | TRBV7-8 | CASSLALASSGSDTQYF | TGTGCCAGCAGCTTAGCCTTGGCCAGTTCGGGCTCAGATACGCAGTATTTT
TRBJ1-5 | TRBD1 | few | TRBV9 | CASSPGQGSQPQHF | TGTGCCAGCAGCCCGGGACAGGGGAGTCAGCCCCAGCATTTT
TRBJ1-2 | . | . | TRBV4-2 | CASSQDTPNYGYTF | TGTGCCAGCAGCCAAGACACTCCTAACTATGGCTACACCTTC
TRBJ2-7 | . | . | TRBV9 | CASSAHTRSGEQYF | TGTGCCAGCAGCGCCCATACTAGATCCGGTGAGCAGTACTTC
TRBJ2-3 | . | few | TRBV28 | CATDRTTDTQYF | TGTGCCACCGACAGGACCACAGATACGCAGTATTTT
TRBJ1-5 | . | . | TRBV19 | CASRNRDWGNQPQHF | TGTGCCAGTAGAAACCGCGATTGGGGCAATCAGCCCCAGCATTTT
TRBJ1-1 | . | . | TRBV28 | CASTINRVTEAFF | TGTGCCAGCACTATAAACAGGGTCACTGAAGCTTTCTTT
TRBJ2-6 | . | . | TRBV7-2 | CASSLSGVGANVLTF | TGTGCCAGCAGCCTCTCAGGGGTAGGGGCCAACGTCCTGACTTTC
TRBJ2-6 | . | . | TRBV25-1 | CASSETGANVLTF | TGTGCCAGCAGTGAGACAGGGGCCAACGTCCTGACTTTC
TRBJ1-3 | . | . | TRBV6-5 | CASSYGTGNTIYF | TGTGCCAGCAGTTACGGGACCGGAAACACCATATATTTT
TRBJ2-1 | . | . | TRBV20-1 | CSARVHHQFF | TGCAGTGCTAGGGTCCACCATCAGTTCTTC
TRBJ2-4 | . | . | TRBV23-1 | CASSQSRRGRAKNIQYF | TGCGCCAGCAGTCAATCAAGGAGGGGTAGGGCCAAAAACATTCAGTACTTC
TRBJ1-1 | . | . | TRBV4-1 | CASSQEGLNTEAFF | TGCGCCAGCAGCCAAGAGGGGTTGAACACTGAAGCTTTCTTT
TRBJ2-3 | TRBD2 | . | TRBV7-8 | CASSPLSGRALDTQYF | TGTGCCAGCAGCCCCCTAAGCGGGAGGGCCCTGGATACGCAGTATTTT
TRBJ1-2 | . | . | TRBV19 | CASSTPRVVADYGYTF | TGTGCCAGTAGTACTCCAAGGGTAGTAGCGGACTATGGCTACACCTTC
TRBJ1-4 | TRBD1 | . | TRBV27 | CASSRRQGGEKLFF | TGTGCCAGCAGCCGCCGACAGGGCGGAGAAAAACTGTTTTTT
TRBJ2-2 | . | . | TRBV6-1 | CASSGGQIINTGELFF | TGTGCCAGCAGTGGTGGACAGATCATAAACACCGGGGAGCTGTTTTTT
TRBJ2-1 | . | . | TRBV7-8 | CASSLGSWSGFGNEQFF | TGTGCCAGCAGCTTAGGCTCCTGGAGCGGGTTCGGGAATGAGCAGTTCTTC
TRBJ1-5 | . | . | TRBV4-3 | CASSLQSGNQPQHF | TGCGCCAGCAGCCTACAATCGGGAAATCAGCCCCAGCATTTT
TRBJ1-1 | TRBD1 | . | TRBV19 | CASRTGPNTEAFF | TGTGCCAGTAGGACAGGGCCTAACACTGAAGCTTTCTTT
TRBJ1-4 | . | . | TRBV7-6 | CASSLGSPGAGEKLFF | TGTGCCAGCAGCTTAGGGTCTCCGGGGGCAGGTGAAAAACTGTTTTTT